The 14 T cell receptor beta chains reported below all come from one sample, sequenced in a study of early stage breast cancer tumors. Data came from immunoSEQ multiplex PCR; TCRdb stores just in-frame clones and leaves some out. The sample holds under 45,000 clones; about 73% are singletons and the top ten take around 7.2%. The material sequenced was blood. These receptors all stem from a person aged 45 to 59 with breast cancer.

This chain joins TRBV5-1 and TRBJ2-1; 10 positions match TRBD1. There are 14 residues in the CDR3. The ends lost 4 bases at V and 7 bases at J; junction bases unmatched: 5. Germline assignment: CDR1 SGHRS and CDR2 YFSETQ. CDR3 bases: TGCGCCAGCAGCGTCGGACAGGGGGGGAATGAGCAGTTCTTC. This gives the protein CASSVGQGGNEQFF.

The V gene is TRBV5-5, the J gene TRBJ1-6, with D uncertain. This CDR3 contains 15 residues. CDR1 is SGHKS and CDR2 is YYEKEE in the germline V gene (reference sequence). Trimming cost V 2 bases and J 10 bases, with 16 bases left between them. The CDR3 DNA sequence: TGTGCCAGCAGCTTTTCATTCGGGGTATTGTCACCCCTCCACTTT. Amino acid sequence: CASSFSFGVLSPLHF.

The rearrangement joins TRBV28 to TRBJ1-2; TRBD1 is a possible D gene (6 bases). Looked up from germline, CDR1 is MDHEN and CDR2 is SYDVKM. Between the trimmed V and J ends, which lost 2 bases and 0 bases, there was a span of 10 bases. CDR3 length: 15 residues. The CDR3 sequence is CASSLPRDTNYGYTF. The CDR3, as DNA: TGTGCCAGCAGTTTACCCCGGGACACTAACTATGGCTACACCTTC.

The chain joins TRBV6-5 to TRBJ1-2; TRBD1 agrees at 7 bases. V lost 6 bases and J lost 4; bases outside the gene matches: 11. Germline V CDR1 and CDR2: MNHEY, SVGAGI. The CDR3 loop spans 15 amino acids. CDR3 sequence (DNA): TGTGCCAGCAGGTCGCCGGGACAGCAAATCTATGGCTACACCTTC. This gives the protein CASRSPGQQIYGYTF.

The chain uses TRBV6-5 and TRBJ1-4; a weak D match, TRBD1 (6 bases). CDR3 length: 14 amino acids. V gave up 5 bases and J gave up 5 bases, with 12 bases separating them. The germline V gene has CDR1 MNHEY and CDR2 SVGAGI. CDR3 DNA: TGTGCCAGCAGTGACCGGGACACCAATGAAAAACTGTTTTTT. Translated: CASSDRDTNEKLFF.

The rearrangement joins TRBV15 to TRBJ2-6; tentatively, D is TRBD2 (5 bases). Germline V lookup: CDR1 LNHNV, CDR2 YYDKDF (reference sequence). This CDR3 contains 18 residues. V lost 0 bases and J lost 0, with 12 bases in between. The CDR3 sequence is CATSRERALTSGANVLTF. The CDR3 region has the DNA TGTGCCACCAGCAGAGAGCGGGCCCTGACCTCTGGGGCCAACGTCCTGACTTTC.

This chain uses TRBV11-3 with TRBJ2-7; TRBD2 aligns across 7 bases. Germline CDR1 and CDR2: SGHNT and YENEEA. The CDR3 covers 14 residues. Unmatched junction bases numbered 8, after V lost 5 bases and J lost 4 bases. The CDR3 DNA is TGTGCCAGCAGCCGCTTGGGCGGGAGTTACGAGCAGTACTTC. It yields the protein CASSRLGGSYEQYF.

CDR3 sequence (DNA): TGTGCCAGCAGCGTAGCACTAACTAATGAAAAACTGTTTTTT. This encodes CASSVALTNEKLFF. The J gene is TRBJ1-4, the V gene TRBV9; D uncertain. The CDR3 covers 14 residues. The V gene lost 0 bases and the J gene lost 1 base, with 4 bases spanning the gap. CDR1 is SGDLS, CDR2 YYNGEE, per germline.

This chain connects TRBV2 to TRBJ2-3, with D perhaps matching TRBD1 (6 bases). V was cut by 6 bases and J by 4 bases, with 11 bases left in between. Per the germline V gene, CDR1 is SNHLY and CDR2 is FYNNEI. The CDR3 runs to 13 residues. Here the CDR3 DNA reads TGTGCCAGCAGCCTTTCAGGGGCAGATACGCAGTATTTT. Its translation: CASSLSGADTQYF.

The chain recombines TRBV7-8 with TRBJ1-5; 8 bases are shared with TRBD1. The CDR3 has 15 residues. Germline V gene data show CDR1 as SGHVS and CDR2 as FQNEAQ. After removal of 1 base from V and 4 bases from J, the junction contained 3 bases not matched to a gene. The CDR3 loop reads CASSLVGTGNQPQHF. In DNA form, the CDR3 reads TGTGCCAGCAGCTTAGTTGGGACAGGTAATCAGCCCCAGCATTTT.

The gene calls are TRBV5-6 and TRBJ1-2, with 7 bases fitting TRBD1. The length of the CDR3 is 16 residues. V shed 4 bases, J shed 4 bases, and the junction held 13 bases outside the gene matches. Germline lookup yields CDR1 SGHDT and CDR2 YYEEEE. The CDR3 protein is CASSAPTGKGPYGYTF. In DNA form, the CDR3 reads TGTGCCAGCAGCGCGCCGACAGGGAAGGGCCCCTATGGCTACACCTTC.

The chain has TRBV21-1 and TRBJ1-1; the table calls TRBD1, which could not be checked here. TRBV21-1 is shown as a pseudogene. The CDR3 is 18 residues long. In DNA, the CDR3 is TGTGCCAGCAGTCCTTGCCGGGACAGGCAAATGGGGTACACTGAAGCTTTCTTT. Residues: CASSPCRDRQMGYTEAFF.

V is TRBV4-2 and J is TRBJ2-1; no firm D call. This CDR3 has 14 amino acids. V was pared by 6 bases and J by 5 bases, with 14 bases between. The germline V gene has CDR1 LGHNA and CDR2 YNFKEQ. CDR3 sequence reads: CASRSESMDNEQFF. CDR3 nucleotide sequence: TGTGCCAGCAGATCCGAGTCAATGGACAATGAGCAGTTCTTC.

V is TRBV7-9 and J is TRBJ2-2; no firm D call. Trimming stripped 5 bases from V and 5 bases from J, with 9 bases between. Germline V gene lookup returns CDR1 SEHNR and CDR2 FQNEAQ (reference sequence). This CDR3 is built from 13 residues. The DNA of the CDR3 is TGTGCCAGCAGCCCGACTGTAACCGGGGAGCTGTTTTTT. This translates into CASSPTVTGELFF.